This T cell receptor beta chain is drawn from a study of blood T cell repertoires in COVID-19. Looking at the study overall: Collection of acute and convalescent COVID-19 samples took place in the United States, Italy and Spain. Nucleic acid was either cDNA or gDNA, and it came from T cells, B-cell-depleted T cells, or PBMCs.

V lost 0 bases and J lost 7, with 10 bases in between. The germline V gene encodes CDR1 LGHDT and CDR2 YNNKEL (reference sequence). The CDR3 has 14 residues. In the authors' methods: From reference gene primer amplification, estimates of nucleated cell counts were derived. TCRdb's table, derived via immunoSEQ multiplex PCR, lists solely in-frame clones and lacks some. V, J and clone size derive from that table, while D and trimming were established from the DNA sequence. The sample carries roughly 13,000 clones, 75% to 90% recorded once. The sample holds a few counts of this clone. The chain combines TRBV3-1 (or the pseudogene TRBV3-2) with TRBJ1-5; D is uncertain. The origin of this receptor is a man in his forties with active or convalescent COVID-19. Sequences were obtained from peripheral blood. The CDR3, as DNA: TGTGCCAGCAGCCAAGATCCCAGGCTCCAGCCCCAGCATTTT. It yields the protein CASSQDPRLQPQHF.